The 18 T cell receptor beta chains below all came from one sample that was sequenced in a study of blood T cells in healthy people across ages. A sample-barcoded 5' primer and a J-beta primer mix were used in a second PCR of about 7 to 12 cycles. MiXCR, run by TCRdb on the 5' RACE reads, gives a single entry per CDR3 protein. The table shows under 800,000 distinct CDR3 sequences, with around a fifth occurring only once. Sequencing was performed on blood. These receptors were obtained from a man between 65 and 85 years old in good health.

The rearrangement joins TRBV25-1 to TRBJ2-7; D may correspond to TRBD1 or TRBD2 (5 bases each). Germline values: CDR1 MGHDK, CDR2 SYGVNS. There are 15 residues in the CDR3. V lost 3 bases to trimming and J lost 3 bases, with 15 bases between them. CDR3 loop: CASSDPGPSRYEQYF. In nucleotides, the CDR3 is TGTGCCAGCAGTGACCCGGGGCCCTCGCGCTACGAGCAGTACTTC.

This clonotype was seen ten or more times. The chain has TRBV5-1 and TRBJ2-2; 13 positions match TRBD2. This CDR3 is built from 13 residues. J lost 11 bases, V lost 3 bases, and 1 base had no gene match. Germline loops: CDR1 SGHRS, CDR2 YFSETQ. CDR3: CASSWTSGSELFF. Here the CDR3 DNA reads TGCGCCAGCAGCTGGACTAGCGGGAGCGAGCTGTTTTTT.

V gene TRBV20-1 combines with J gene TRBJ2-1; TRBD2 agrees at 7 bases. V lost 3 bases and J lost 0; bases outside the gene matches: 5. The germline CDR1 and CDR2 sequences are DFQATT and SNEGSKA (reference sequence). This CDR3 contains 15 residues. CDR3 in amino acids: CSARAGTNSYNEQFF. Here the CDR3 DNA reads TGCAGTGCTAGGGCCGGGACTAACTCCTACAATGAGCAGTTCTTC.

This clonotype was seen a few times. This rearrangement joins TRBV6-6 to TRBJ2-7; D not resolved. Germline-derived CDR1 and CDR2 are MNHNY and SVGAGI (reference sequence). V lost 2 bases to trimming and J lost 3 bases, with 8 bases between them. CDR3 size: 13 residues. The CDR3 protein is CASSYRSVYEQYF. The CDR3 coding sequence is TGTGCCAGCAGTTACAGGTCAGTCTACGAGCAGTACTTC.

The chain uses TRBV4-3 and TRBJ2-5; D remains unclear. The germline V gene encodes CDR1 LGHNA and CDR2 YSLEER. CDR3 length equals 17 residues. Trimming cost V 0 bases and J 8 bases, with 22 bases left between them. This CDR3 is CASSQDTRASPLGTQYF. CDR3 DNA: TGCGCCAGCAGCCAAGATACAAGGGCTAGTCCCTTAGGAACCCAGTACTTC.

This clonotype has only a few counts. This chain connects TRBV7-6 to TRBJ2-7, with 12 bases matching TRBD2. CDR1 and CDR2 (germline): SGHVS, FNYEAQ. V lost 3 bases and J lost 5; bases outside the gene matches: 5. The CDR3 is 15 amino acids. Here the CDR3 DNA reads TGTGCCAGCAGCTTGGGGACTAGCGGGTACCACGAGCAGTACTTC. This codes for CASSLGTSGYHEQYF.

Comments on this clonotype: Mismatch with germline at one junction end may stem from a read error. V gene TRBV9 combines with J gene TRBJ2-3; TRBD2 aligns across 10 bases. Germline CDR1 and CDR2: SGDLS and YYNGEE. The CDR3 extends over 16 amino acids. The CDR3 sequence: CVSSAQVGLATDTQNF. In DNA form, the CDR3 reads TGTGTCAGCAGCGCCCAAGTGGGACTAGCGACAGATACGCAGAATTTT. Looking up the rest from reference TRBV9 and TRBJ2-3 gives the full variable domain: DSGVTQTPKHLITATGQRVTLRCSPRSGDLSVYWYQQSLDQGLQFLIQYYNGEERAKGNILERFSAQQFPDLHSELNLSSLELGDSALYFCVSSAQVGLATDTQNFGPGTRLTVL.

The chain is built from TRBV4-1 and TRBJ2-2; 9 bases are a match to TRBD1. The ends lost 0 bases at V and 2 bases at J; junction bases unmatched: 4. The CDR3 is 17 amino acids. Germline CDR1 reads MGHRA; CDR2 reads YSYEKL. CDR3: CASSQDGTGYNTGELFF. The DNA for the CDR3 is TGCGCCAGCAGCCAAGATGGGACAGGGTACAACACCGGGGAGCTGTTTTTT.

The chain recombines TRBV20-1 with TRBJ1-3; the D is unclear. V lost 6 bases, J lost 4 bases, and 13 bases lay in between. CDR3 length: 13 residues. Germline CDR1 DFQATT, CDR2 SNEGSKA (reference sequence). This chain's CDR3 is CSAGPPGGNTIYF. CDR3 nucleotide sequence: TGCAGTGCCGGCCCCCCAGGAGGAAACACCATATATTTT.

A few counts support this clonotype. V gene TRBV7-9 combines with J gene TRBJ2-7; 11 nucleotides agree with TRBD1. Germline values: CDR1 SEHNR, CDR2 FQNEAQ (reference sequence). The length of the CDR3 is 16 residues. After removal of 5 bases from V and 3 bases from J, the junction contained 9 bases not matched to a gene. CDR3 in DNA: TGTGCCAGCAGCCCTTTCCTCGGGACAGGGGGCTACGAGCAGTACTTC. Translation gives CASSPFLGTGGYEQYF.

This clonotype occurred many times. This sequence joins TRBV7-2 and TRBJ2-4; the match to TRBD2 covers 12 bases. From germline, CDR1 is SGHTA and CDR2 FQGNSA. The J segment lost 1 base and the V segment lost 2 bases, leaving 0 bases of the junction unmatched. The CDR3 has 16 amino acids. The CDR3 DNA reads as TGTGCCAGCAGCTTACTAGCGGGAGGGGCCAAAAACATTCAGTACTTC. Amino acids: CASSLLAGGAKNIQYF.

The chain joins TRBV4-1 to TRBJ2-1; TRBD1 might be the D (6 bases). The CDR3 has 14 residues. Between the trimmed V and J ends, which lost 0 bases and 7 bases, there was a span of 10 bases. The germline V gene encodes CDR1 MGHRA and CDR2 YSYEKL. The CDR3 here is CASSQDPQGNEQFF. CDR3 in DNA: TGCGCCAGCAGCCAAGACCCACAGGGAAATGAGCAGTTCTTC.

The CDR3 DNA sequence: TGCAGTGCTAGTCCCGGGGGCGGGACCGGGGAGCTGTTTTTT. Its translation is CSASPGGGTGELFF. This rearrangement joins TRBV20-1 to TRBJ2-2; D is possibly TRBD1 or TRBD2 (6 bases each). With 3 bases removed from V and 5 bases from J, the gap between germline ends came to 13 bases. Germline CDR1 reads DFQATT; CDR2 reads SNEGSKA (reference sequence). The CDR3 consists of 14 residues.

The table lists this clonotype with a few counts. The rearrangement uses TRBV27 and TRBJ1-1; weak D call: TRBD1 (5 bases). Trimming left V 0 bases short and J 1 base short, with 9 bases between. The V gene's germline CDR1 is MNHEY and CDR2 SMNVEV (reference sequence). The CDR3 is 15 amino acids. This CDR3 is CASSLSDTGNTEAFF. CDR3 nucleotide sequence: TGTGCCAGCAGTTTATCGGATACAGGGAACACTGAAGCTTTCTTT.

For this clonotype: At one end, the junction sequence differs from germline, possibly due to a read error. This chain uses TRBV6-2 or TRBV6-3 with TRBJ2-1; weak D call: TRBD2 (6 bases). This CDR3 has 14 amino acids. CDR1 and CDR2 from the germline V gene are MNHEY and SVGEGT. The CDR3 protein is CASSSRDWNNEQSF. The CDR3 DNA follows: TGTGCCAGCAGTTCTAGGGACTGGAACAATGAGCAGTCCTTC.

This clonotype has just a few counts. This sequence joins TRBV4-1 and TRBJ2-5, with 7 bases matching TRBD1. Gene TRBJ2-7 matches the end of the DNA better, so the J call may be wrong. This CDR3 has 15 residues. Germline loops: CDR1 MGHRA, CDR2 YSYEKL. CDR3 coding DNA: TGCGCCAGCAGCCAAGTAGGACAGGAGTCCTACGAGCAGTACTTC. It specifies CASSQVGQESYEQYF.

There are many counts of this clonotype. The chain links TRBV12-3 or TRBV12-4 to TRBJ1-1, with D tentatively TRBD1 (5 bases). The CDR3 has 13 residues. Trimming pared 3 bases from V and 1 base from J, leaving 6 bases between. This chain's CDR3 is CASSFRENTEAFF. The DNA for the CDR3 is TGTGCCAGCAGTTTCAGGGAGAACACTGAAGCTTTCTTT.

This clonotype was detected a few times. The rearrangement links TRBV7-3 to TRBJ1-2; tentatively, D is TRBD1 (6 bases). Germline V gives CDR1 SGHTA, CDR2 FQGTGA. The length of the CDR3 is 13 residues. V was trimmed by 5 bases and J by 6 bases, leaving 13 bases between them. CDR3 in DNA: TGTGCCAGCAGCCCCCGGAGGGGGGATGGCTACACCTTC. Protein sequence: CASSPRRGDGYTF.